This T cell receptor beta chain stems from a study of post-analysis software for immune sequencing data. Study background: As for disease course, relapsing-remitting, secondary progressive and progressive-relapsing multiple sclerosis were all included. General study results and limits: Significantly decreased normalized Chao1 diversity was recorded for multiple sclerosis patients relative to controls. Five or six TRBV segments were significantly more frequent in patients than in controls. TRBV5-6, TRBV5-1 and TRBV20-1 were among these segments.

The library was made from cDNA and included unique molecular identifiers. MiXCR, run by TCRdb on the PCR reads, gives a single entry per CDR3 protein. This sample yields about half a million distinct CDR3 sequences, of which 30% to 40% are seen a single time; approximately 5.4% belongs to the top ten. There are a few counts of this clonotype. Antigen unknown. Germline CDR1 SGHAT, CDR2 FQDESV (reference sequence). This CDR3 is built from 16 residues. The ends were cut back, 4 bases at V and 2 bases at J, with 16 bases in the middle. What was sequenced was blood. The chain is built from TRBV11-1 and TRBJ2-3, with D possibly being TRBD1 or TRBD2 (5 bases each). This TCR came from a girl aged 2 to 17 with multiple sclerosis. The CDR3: CASSSPRDGLTDTQYF. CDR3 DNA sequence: TGTGCCAGCAGCTCTCCCCGGGACGGACTCACAGATACGCAGTATTTT.